This passage covers 18 T cell receptor beta chains from one sample sequenced in a study of shared clonotypes between healthy human individuals. TCRdb keeps only in-frame clones here, not all; method: immunoSEQ multiplex PCR. The sample contains approximately 500,000 clones, 78% of which appear only once. The sequenced sample consisted of PBMCs. Receptors were obtained from a woman aged 40-49 years in good health. Some clones in this sample may be carry-over from other donors' samples.

V usage is TRBV30 and J usage is TRBJ2-5; the D gene is possibly TRBD2 (5 bases). The J call may be faulty, since TRBJ2-7 better matches the DNA end. Germline assignment: CDR1 GTSNPN and CDR2 SVGIG (reference sequence). The CDR3 contains 12 residues. CDR3 amino acids: CAWSRRSHEQYF. CDR3 nucleotide sequence: TGTGCCTGGAGTAGGAGGAGTCACGAGCAGTACTTC.

The J gene is TRBJ2-5, the V gene TRBV27, with TRBD2 identical over 8 bases. The CDR3 spans 15 residues. V was clipped by 2 bases and J by 6 bases; unmatched bases: 8. Germline V lookup: CDR1 MNHEY, CDR2 SMNVEV (reference sequence). The CDR3 DNA is TGTGCCAGCAGTTTAGCCCCTAGCGGGCCCAAGACCCAGTACTTC. Encoded protein: CASSLAPSGPKTQYF.

The rearrangement joins TRBV28 to TRBJ2-3; tentatively, D is TRBD2 (6 bases). V lost 10 bases and J lost 0, with 11 bases in between. This CDR3 region has 13 residues. Germline V gives CDR1 MDHEN, CDR2 SYDVKM. The CDR3 DNA reads TGTGCCACCGGGGGACCTAGCACAGATACGCAGTATTTT. The encoded protein is CATGGPSTDTQYF. Looking up the rest from reference TRBV28 and TRBJ2-3 gives the full variable domain: DVKVTQSSRYLVKRTGEKVFLECVQDMDHENMFWYRQDPGLGLRLIYFSYDVKMKEKGDIPEGYSVSREKKERFSLILESASTNQTSMYLCATGGPSTDTQYFGPGTRLTVL.

The V and J genes are TRBV10-2 and TRBJ2-5, with TRBD2 as a possible D gene (5 bases). V gave up 2 bases and J gave up 0 bases, with 10 bases separating them. Germline V gene lookup returns CDR1 WSHSY and CDR2 SAAADI. This CDR3 has 15 residues. The CDR3 coding sequence is TGCGCCAGCAGTGAGGCTAGCTGGTACCAAGAGACCCAGTACTTC. This translates into CASSEASWYQETQYF.

V usage is TRBV4-1 and J usage is TRBJ2-1; TRBD2 might be the D (5 bases). V dropped 4 bases and J dropped 12 bases, with 13 bases sitting between them. The CDR3 is 12 amino acids. CDR1 is MGHRA and CDR2 is YSYEKL in the germline V gene. In DNA form, the CDR3 reads TGCGCCAGCAGCCCGGTGGGTGGGAGGCAGTTCTTC. Its translation: CASSPVGGRQFF.

V and J are TRBV7-9 and TRBJ1-4, with D unclear. The CDR3 covers 14 residues. Trimming stripped 0 bases from V and 8 bases from J, with 10 bases between. Germline V gives CDR1 SEHNR, CDR2 FQNEAQ (reference sequence). The CDR3 bases are TGTGCCAGCAGCTTAGCAACGGGCCCAGAAAAACTGTTTTTT. Amino acids: CASSLATGPEKLFF.

Here the CDR3 reads CASSFTNTGELFF. Written as DNA, the CDR3 is TGTGCCAGCAGCTTTACTAACACCGGGGAGCTGTTTTTT. This rearrangement joins TRBV11-3 to TRBJ2-2; D is unclear. CDR3 length: 13 residues. V was trimmed by 3 bases and J by 2 bases, leaving 4 bases between them. From germline, CDR1 is SGHNT and CDR2 YENEEA.

V and J are TRBV5-1 and TRBJ2-5; 8 nucleotides line up with TRBD2. The J call may not be correct, given that the DNA end is closer to TRBJ2-7. The germline gives CDR1 SGHRS, CDR2 YFSETQ. This CDR3 contains 14 residues. CDR3 DNA sequence: TGCGCCAGCAGCTCGTCGGGGGGGCGCTACGAGCAGTACTTC. It codes for CASSSSGGRYEQYF.

The chain links TRBV9 to TRBJ2-5, with D unclear. V dropped 3 bases and J dropped 6 bases, with 18 bases sitting between them. CDR1 and CDR2 from the germline V gene are SGDLS and YYNGEE. The CDR3 covers 15 residues. The CDR3 DNA reads TGTGCCAGCAGCGCCCAACTCGGAACCGGGCAGACCCAGTACTTC. Amino acids: CASSAQLGTGQTQYF.

The count of this clone is one. V is TRBV28 and J is TRBJ2-7, with D perhaps assigned TRBD1 or TRBD2 (6 bases each). Trimming took off 2 bases at V and 0 bases at J, with 8 bases between the two ends. This CDR3 region has 14 residues. Germline CDR1 MDHEN, CDR2 SYDVKM. The CDR3 coding sequence is TGTGCCAGCAGTTTAGCGGGACACTCCTACGAGCAGTACTTC. Translated: CASSLAGHSYEQYF.

The chain joins TRBV6-1 to TRBJ2-2; D call uncertain. The CDR3 has 14 residues. Trimming stripped 4 bases from V and 6 bases from J, with 12 bases between. Looked up from germline, CDR1 is MNHNS and CDR2 is SASEGT. CDR3: CASSATVGPGELFF. The CDR3 DNA follows: TGTGCCAGCAGTGCCACCGTTGGGCCCGGGGAGCTGTTTTTT.

The V gene is TRBV5-6, the J gene TRBJ2-2, with D unclear. V lost 7 bases, J lost 7 bases, and 14 bases lay in between. CDR1 and CDR2 from the germline V gene are SGHDT and YYEEEE. This CDR3 has 13 amino acids. The CDR3 is CASGLGPGGELFF. CDR3 nucleotide sequence: TGTGCCAGCGGATTAGGCCCAGGCGGGGAGCTGTTTTTT.

The chain couples TRBV29-1 to TRBJ1-5; weak D call: TRBD1 (6 bases). The V gene lost 5 bases and the J gene lost 7 bases, with 15 bases spanning the gap. The CDR3 runs to 13 residues. Germline values: CDR1 SQVTM, CDR2 ANQGSEA. Here the CDR3 reads CSVIWGAGQPQHF. In nucleotides, the CDR3 is TGCAGCGTTATTTGGGGGGCGGGCCAGCCCCAGCATTTT.

CDR3 protein: CASSFQGSHEQYF. CDR3 nucleotide sequence: TGTGCCAGTAGTTTCCAGGGGAGCCACGAGCAGTACTTC. The rearrangement uses TRBV19 and TRBJ2-7, with D possibly matching TRBD1 (6 bases). V lost 5 bases to trimming and J lost 5 bases, with 13 bases between them. The CDR3 length is 13 residues. Germline CDR1 LNHDA, CDR2 SQIVND (reference sequence).

To note about this clone: The conserved phenylalanine or tryptophan is not found at the CDR3 terminus, so this likely reflects a read error. It is unclear where the CDR3 begins or ends on the DNA, so no DNA is shown, and the CDR3 is as TCRdb lists it. This chain uses TRBV21-1 with TRBJ1-4. TRBV21-1 is flagged as a pseudogene. The CDR3 region is 10 residues in length, termini included. CDR3 in amino acids: CASSKVKGRK.

The J gene is TRBJ2-3, the V gene TRBV23-1, with D perhaps being TRBD1 or TRBD2 (5 bases each). TRBV23-1 is an ORF, with its function uncertain. V lost 6 bases and J 3 bases, leaving 22 bases between the germline ends. This CDR3 comprises 17 residues. CDR3 region: CASSQTKPTRETDTQYF. The CDR3 DNA is TGCGCCAGCAGCCAGACTAAACCAACCAGGGAAACAGATACGCAGTATTTT.

The chain links TRBV19 to TRBJ1-2; D gene ambiguous. This CDR3 spans 16 amino acids. V lost 5 bases and J lost 5, with 21 bases in between. Germline loops: CDR1 LNHDA, CDR2 SQIVND (reference sequence). DNA for the CDR3: TGTGCCAGTAGTTCAGGCCTGATCAGTCCTCTTTATGGCTACACCTTC. It translates to CASSSGLISPLYGYTF.

In DNA form, the CDR3 reads TGTGCCAGCAGAGCAGGGGTAAGGTCCTACAATGAGCAGTTCTTC. It is translated as CASRAGVRSYNEQFF. The chain employs TRBV6-5 and TRBJ2-1; maybe TRBD1 (6 bases). CDR1 and CDR2 (germline): MNHEY, SVGAGI. Trimming took 6 bases from V and 1 from J, leaving 13 bases between them. CDR3 length equals 15 residues.